This T cell receptor (beta chain) was recorded in a study of identical twins. V was clipped by 5 bases and J by 9 bases; unmatched bases: 20. The CDR3 sequence is 18 residues long. Germline-derived CDR1 and CDR2 are MNHEY and SMNVEV (reference sequence). Unique molecular identifiers were in the cDNA, with template-switch universal primer binding. One entry per CDR3 protein, called by TCRdb with MiXCR from the 5' RACE reads. This table has 600,000 to 850,000 distinct CDR3 sequences, about 20% appearing once. Study-level results: Findings depended on cross-sectional statistics rather than tracking the same donors.

A word on this clonotype: Its matching antigen is unknown.

These same records also appear under a second study, on T cells expressing NK-cell markers. According to that study: The TCR beta repertoires were obtained from sorted CD3+CD56+NKG2C+, CD3+CD56+NKG2C- and CD3+CD56-NKG2C+ T cells. The eight sequenced donors comprised seven who were HCMV-seropositive and one who was seronegative.

This rearrangement joins TRBV27 to TRBJ2-5; TRBD2 agrees at 11 bases. This receptor was taken from a woman aged 18-29 years in good health. The sample comprised PBMCs. CDR3 protein: CASSPQLRLAGGPAAQYF. In nucleotides, the CDR3 is TGTGCCAGCAGTCCACAGCTGAGGTTAGCGGGGGGGCCGGCGGCCCAGTACTTC.